This is a list of T cell receptor beta chains from one sample in a study of beta chain features in type 1 diabetes. Generated by immunoSEQ multiplex PCR, the TCRdb table keeps only in-frame clones and is missing some. The sample lists some 350,000 clones, less than 15% occurring once. Specimen: naive CD4+ T cells from blood. These receptor sequences come from a woman aged 18-30 years with type 1 diabetes. CDR3s include the opening cysteine and the closing phenylalanine or tryptophan. A D gene is named only where the DNA matches it firmly. The size of a clone is reported for some rows only, either as once, few or many, or as a class for expanded clones.

TGTGCCAGCAGGGCCACTAGCGGGAGAACTATGAGGTCCTACGAGCAGTACTTC,CASRATSGRTMRSYEQYF,TRBJ2-7,TRBV28,TRBD2,NA
TGCGCCAGCAGCCAACCCGACAGGGACCTAGAGACCCAGTACTTC,CASSQPDRDLETQYF,TRBJ2-5,TRBV4-1,TRBD1,NA
TGTGCCAGCAGCTCCGGGACAGCGAACACTGAAGCTTTCTTT,CASSSGTANTEAFF,TRBJ1-1,TRBV28,TRBD1,NA
TGTGCCAGCAGCTTCGACAGGGGAGGCAATCAGCCCCAGCATTTT,CASSFDRGGNQPQHF,TRBJ1-5,TRBV5-4,TRBD1,few
TGTGCCAGCAGCCCCCGAGGATTTTCGACAGATACGCAGTATTTT,CASSPRGFSTDTQYF,TRBJ2-3,TRBV11-3,NA,few
TGTGCCAGCAGTTCCGGGACAGGGGGAGATACGCAGTATTTT,CASSSGTGGDTQYF,TRBJ2-3,TRBV6-5,TRBD1,NA
TGTGCCAGCAGTGGCGGGACTTCCTACGAGCAGTACTTC,CASSGGTSYEQYF,TRBJ2-7,TRBV2,NA,NA
TGTGCCAGCAGCGCAGGGATGCTAGCGGCGAATGAGCAGTTCTTC,CASSAGMLAANEQFF,TRBJ2-1,TRBV9,TRBD2,few
TGCAGCGTGACCGGGACAGCCCAAGAGACCCAGTACTTC,CSVTGTAQETQYF,TRBJ2-5,TRBV29-1,TRBD1,NA
TGTGCCATCAGTGACGGTTTCGGGGGCACTGAAGCTTTCTTT,CAISDGFGGTEAFF,TRBJ1-1,TRBV10-3,NA,few
TGTGCACAGGGACAGGCTTATGGCTACACCTTC,CAQGQAYGYTF,TRBJ1-2,TRBV30,TRBD1,NA
TGTGCCAGCACCGCTAAGGAGAGGGTGATAAACACTGAAGCTTTCTTT,CASTAKERVINTEAFF,TRBJ1-1,TRBV14,NA,NA
TGTGCCAGCAGCCAGCCGGGACTAGGAAGTGTTAAGGATACGCAGTATTTT,CASSQPGLGSVKDTQYF,TRBJ2-3,TRBV5-4,TRBD2,NA
TGTGCCAGCAGCTTATCCGACACTGAAGCTTTCTTT,CASSLSDTEAFF,TRBJ1-1,TRBV7-9,NA,NA
TGCGCCAGCAGCCAAGAACCACTTCCTAACTATGGCTACACCTTC,CASSQEPLPNYGYTF,TRBJ1-2,TRBV4-1,NA,NA
TGCAGCGTTGTGATAAGCGGGAGGGGAGAGACCCAGTACTTC,CSVVISGRGETQYF,TRBJ2-5,TRBV29-1,TRBD2,few
TGTGCCAGTAGTAAAGGGCGGGAGCAAAGTGAGCAGTTCTTC,CASSKGREQSEQFF,TRBJ2-1,TRBV19,TRBD2,few
TGTGCCAGCAGCCCCCAACCCCTAGCGGGTAGGACCTACAATGAGCAGTTCTTC,CASSPQPLAGRTYNEQFF,TRBJ2-1,TRBV7-9,TRBD2,few
TGTGCCAGCAGCTCCCTAGCGGGAGGGACCTACAATGAGCAGTTCTTC,CASSSLAGGTYNEQFF,TRBJ2-1,TRBV5-6,TRBD2,NA
TGTGCCAGCAGCTCTGGGACAGGGCCAGATACGCAGTATTTT,CASSSGTGPDTQYF,TRBJ2-3,TRBV5-4,TRBD1,NA
TGTGCCAGCAGCAAAGACGGCGCAGGGGTGAGTCAGCCCCAGCATTTT,CASSKDGAGVSQPQHF,TRBJ1-5,TRBV21-1,NA,NA
TGTGCCAGCAGTCGGACGAGGGACAGATCTGAAGCTTTCTTT,CASSRTRDRSEAFF,TRBJ1-1,TRBV27,TRBD1,NA
TGCGCCAGCAGCATCTGGACTCTCGAAGCTTTCTTT,CASSIWTLEAFF,TRBJ1-1,TRBV5-1,NA,few
TGCAGTGCTCCCCTAGGCGAGACCCAGTACTTC,CSAPLGETQYF,TRBJ2-5,TRBV20-1,NA,few
TGTGCCTGGAGACCTAGCGGGAGGGCCAATTACGAGCAGTACTTC,CAWRPSGRANYEQYF,TRBJ2-7,TRBV30,TRBD2,NA